Given below is one TCR beta chain in context. Its specificity is not known. PCR employed 60 Vbeta and 13 Jbeta primers. Here immunoSEQ multiplex PCR was the method, and the copy in TCRdb shows in-frame clones only, minus some. The profile shows about 130,000 clones, around 81% of them singletons. The source of the sample is a study of cytomegalovirus exposure and HLA in healthy donors. Notes on the study in general: In a later analysis, a genetic analysis reported fewer productive-TCR N-insertions in an Asian-associated ancestry cluster than the cohort average. In a later analysis, V- and J-gene trimming of beta chains associated with a DCLRE1C missense variant, replicated independently. Presence/absence analyses treated sequencing depth as roughly uniform across donors. In a later analysis, DRB1 alleles had the most associated TCRs; HLA-C alleles the fewest.

Germline CDR1 GTSNPN, CDR2 SVGIG (reference sequence). The ends lost 3 bases at V and 5 bases at J; junction bases unmatched: 14. The CDR3 extends over 17 amino acids. Sequenced input: PBMCs. The chain is built from TRBV30 and TRBJ2-5; TRBD2 aligns across 11 bases. This receptor was taken from a man younger than 30 in good health and CMV-seronegative. CDR3 loop: CAWRPGLAGLSWETQYF. In DNA, the CDR3 is TGTGCCTGGAGACCCGGACTAGCGGGCCTTTCGTGGGAGACCCAGTACTTC.